The next 17 T cell receptor beta chains were all read from a single sample in a study of OX40 agonist ivuxolimab in advanced cancers. Profiled with immunoSEQ multiplex PCR; TCRdb holds only in-frame clones, not every one. The table lists about 23,000 clones, about 76% of them singletons, with 2% to 2.5% in the top ten. The input for sequencing was CD4+ or CD8+ T cells sorted from blood, taken in a trial of the OX40 agonist ivuxolimab. Receptors were obtained from an adult with an advanced solid tumor such as melanoma, head and neck, liver or kidney cancer.

This clone was seen a few times. The chain carries TRBV30 and TRBJ1-2; a weak D match, TRBD1 (5 bases). V dropped 5 bases and J dropped 3 bases, with 13 bases sitting between them. The CDR3 loop spans 13 amino acids. Germline V gives CDR1 GTSNPN, CDR2 SVGIG (reference sequence). The CDR3: CAWAPGLDYGYTF. CDR3 nucleotide sequence: TGTGCCTGGGCCCCGGGACTCGACTATGGCTACACCTTC. The whole variable domain, remainder taken from reference TRBV30 and TRBJ1-2, is SQTIHQWPATLVQPVGSPLSLECTVEGTSNPNLYWYRQAAGRGLQLLFYSVGIGQISSEVPQNLSASRPQDRQFILSSKKLLLSDSGFYLCAWAPGLDYGYTFGSGTRLTVV.

The V gene is TRBV30, the J gene TRBJ2-1; TRBD2 matches 13 bases. CDR1 and CDR2 from the germline V gene are GTSNPN and SVGIG (reference sequence). The CDR3 totals 14 residues. V lost 1 base to trimming and J lost 9 bases; unmatched junction nucleotides: 3. The CDR3 region has the DNA TGTGCCTGGAGTGGACTAGCGGGAGGTAGTGAGCAGTTCTTC. Protein sequence: CAWSGLAGGSEQFF.

This clone was counted only a few times. This CDR3 is CASSPMDRGTFGDEQFF. Written as DNA, the CDR3 is TGTGCCAGCAGCCCGATGGACAGGGGGACTTTTGGAGATGAGCAGTTCTTC. The chain combines TRBV9 with TRBJ2-1, with TRBD1 identical over 10 bases. The CDR3 spans 17 residues. In germline, CDR1 is SGDLS, CDR2 YYNGEE. After removal of 4 bases from V and 8 bases from J, the junction contained 15 bases not matched to a gene. The full variable domain, completed using reference TRBV9 and TRBJ2-1, is DSGVTQTPKHLITATGQRVTLRCSPRSGDLSVYWYQQSLDQGLQFLIQYYNGEERAKGNILERFSAQQFPDLHSELNLSSLELGDSALYFCASSPMDRGTFGDEQFFGPGTRLTVL.

The rearrangement joins TRBV4-3 to TRBJ1-2, with 7 bases that match TRBD1. This CDR3 has 15 residues. The germline V gene has CDR1 LGHNA and CDR2 YSLEER. The trim removed 1 base at V and 2 bases at J, leaving 4 bases unmatched. This chain's CDR3 is CASSQGGGQNYGYTF. DNA of the CDR3: TGCGCCAGCAGCCAAGGGGGGGGACAGAACTATGGCTACACCTTC.

The J gene is TRBJ1-2, the V gene TRBV30; D remains unclear. Trimming removed 3 bases from V and 8 bases from J, with 10 bases in between. The CDR3 extends over 11 amino acids. CDR1 and CDR2 (germline): GTSNPN, SVGIG (reference sequence). This CDR3 reads CAWSQSRGYTF. In DNA form, the CDR3 reads TGTGCCTGGAGCCAGTCAAGGGGCTACACCTTC.

This chain connects TRBV19 to TRBJ2-5; 7 positions match TRBD1. The ends lost 6 bases at V and 5 bases at J; junction bases unmatched: 9. In germline, CDR1 is LNHDA, CDR2 SQIVND (reference sequence). The CDR3 covers 14 residues. Here the CDR3 reads CASSRRQGRETQYF. DNA of the CDR3: TGTGCCAGTAGCCGTCGACAGGGCCGGGAGACCCAGTACTTC.

This clone was found once. The J gene is TRBJ2-7, the V gene TRBV28; possibly TRBD2 for D (5 bases). CDR1 and CDR2 (germline): MDHEN, SYDVKM. There are 12 residues in the CDR3. V lost 2 bases and J lost 4, with 6 bases in between. The CDR3 protein is CASSLEGYEQYF. The CDR3 nucleotides read TGTGCCAGCAGTTTAGAGGGATACGAGCAGTACTTC.

This clone was seen just once. The chain carries TRBV6-6 and TRBJ2-7, with D possibly matching TRBD2 (6 bases). CDR3 size: 12 residues. V shed 5 bases and J shed 3 bases, with 8 bases lying between them. Germline lookup yields CDR1 MNHNY and CDR2 SVGAGI (reference sequence). This chain's CDR3 is CASSDGGYEQYF. For the CDR3, the DNA is TGTGCCAGCAGTGACGGGGGCTACGAGCAGTACTTC.

The chain couples TRBV6-1 to TRBJ2-2; the D call may be TRBD1 or TRBD2 (5 bases each). The CDR3 sequence is 14 residues long. From germline, CDR1 is MNHNS and CDR2 SASEGT. Trimming left V 6 bases short and J 5 bases short, with 13 bases between. As DNA, the CDR3 is TGTGCCAGCAGCGGGGCCCCGGAAACCGGGGAGCTGTTTTTT. Encoded protein: CASSGAPETGELFF.

The chain uses TRBV6-5 and TRBJ1-1; the D is unclear. V was trimmed by 5 bases and J by 8 bases, leaving 15 bases between them. The CDR3 consists of 13 residues. Germline CDR1 and CDR2: MNHEY and SVGAGI. The CDR3 nucleotides are TGTGCCAGCAGTCGGGCGGCCATGGGGGAAGCTTTCTTT. This translates into CASSRAAMGEAFF.

V gene TRBV29-1 combines with J gene TRBJ2-3; 11 positions match TRBD1. The V gene's germline CDR1 is SQVTM and CDR2 ANQGSEA. V was pared by 0 bases and J by 4 bases, with 6 bases of the junction left unmatched. CDR3 length: 16 residues. The chain's CDR3 is CSVEDPRTGGPDTQYF. Written as DNA, the CDR3 is TGCAGCGTTGAAGACCCTAGGACAGGGGGCCCAGATACGCAGTATTTT.

This clone was recorded a few times. This chain links TRBV6-5 with TRBJ2-7, with 10 bases matching TRBD1. The CDR3 is made up of 16 amino acids. Trimming at V came to 2 bases and at J to 3 bases, leaving 7 bases not matched to a gene. From germline, CDR1 is MNHEY and CDR2 SVGAGI. CDR3 DNA: TGTGCCAGCAGTTACACCGGGACAGGGGCAATCTACGAGCAGTACTTC. As protein: CASSYTGTGAIYEQYF.

This clone was recorded a few times. The rearrangement uses TRBV4-1 and TRBJ1-4, with 7 positions matching TRBD1. The germline gives CDR1 MGHRA, CDR2 YSYEKL. V lost 2 bases, J lost 7 bases, and 7 bases stayed unmatched. This CDR3 has 15 amino acids. CDR3 region: CASSQRQGGREKLFF. CDR3 nucleotide sequence: TGCGCCAGCAGCCAACGACAGGGCGGCCGTGAAAAACTGTTTTTT.

For the CDR3, the DNA is TGTGCCAGCAGCTTTGGGCTGGGACCGCAAGAGACCCAGTACTTC. It codes for CASSFGLGPQETQYF. The chain employs TRBV7-2 and TRBJ2-5, with D perhaps TRBD1 or TRBD2 (5 bases each). V was clipped by 3 bases and J by 2 bases, with 13 bases between them. The V gene's germline CDR1 is SGHTA and CDR2 FQGNSA. This CDR3 region has 15 residues.

The chain carries TRBV5-6 and TRBJ2-3; 10 positions match TRBD2. In germline, CDR1 is SGHDT, CDR2 YYEEEE. There are 16 residues in the CDR3. V trimming: 4 bases; J trimming: 2 bases; junction bases outside the gene matches: 7. The CDR3 loop is CASSQVTSGNTDTQYF. The CDR3 DNA reads TGTGCCAGCAGCCAAGTCACTAGCGGGAACACAGATACGCAGTATTTT.

The chain links TRBV6-1 to TRBJ2-5; 8 bases match TRBD1. The CDR3 is made up of 13 amino acids. V lost 4 bases, J lost 3 bases, and 1 base stayed unmatched. The germline gives CDR1 MNHNS, CDR2 SASEGT. In nucleotides, the CDR3 is TGTGCCAGCAGTGTACAGGGGGAAGAGACCCAGTACTTC. This sequence encodes CASSVQGEETQYF.

This clone turned up a few times. V is TRBV6-4 and J is TRBJ2-5; TRBD1 might be the D (5 bases). CDR1 is MRHNA, CDR2 SNTAGT, per germline. The length of the CDR3 is 13 residues. The V end lost 5 bases, the J end lost 2 bases, and 9 bases lay between the germline ends. CDR3 protein: CASSRQMQETQYF. Here the CDR3 DNA reads TGTGCCAGCAGTCGACAGATGCAAGAGACCCAGTACTTC.